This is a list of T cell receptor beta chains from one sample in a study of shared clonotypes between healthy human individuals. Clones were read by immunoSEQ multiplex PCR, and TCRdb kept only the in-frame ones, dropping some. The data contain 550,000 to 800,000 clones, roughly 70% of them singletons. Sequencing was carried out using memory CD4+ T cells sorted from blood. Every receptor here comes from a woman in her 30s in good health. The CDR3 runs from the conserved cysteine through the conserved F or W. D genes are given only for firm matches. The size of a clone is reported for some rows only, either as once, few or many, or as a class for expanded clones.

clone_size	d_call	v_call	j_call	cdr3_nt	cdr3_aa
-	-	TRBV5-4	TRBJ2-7	TGTGCCAGCAGCTTGTGGGGGTCGTGGGAAACAAACTCCTACGAGCAGTACTTC	CASSLWGSWETNSYEQYF
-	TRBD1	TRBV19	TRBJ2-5	TGTGCCAGTAGTAGGGGACAGGGTTTAGAGACCCAGTACTTC	CASSRGQGLETQYF
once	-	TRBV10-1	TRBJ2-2	TGCGCCAGCAGCTTAAACACCGGGGAGCTGTTTTTT	CASSLNTGELFF
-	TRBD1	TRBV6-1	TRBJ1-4	TGTGCCAGCAGTGCGTACTCTCCGGGACAGGGTAGAGAAAAACTGTTTTTT	CASSAYSPGQGREKLFF
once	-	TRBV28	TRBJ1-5	TGTGCCAGCAGTTTATGGGACAGCAGAAATCAGCCCCAGCATTTT	CASSLWDSRNQPQHF
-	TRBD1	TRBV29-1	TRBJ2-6	TGCAGCGTTAATTCAGGACAGGGCCAGCTTAGCTCTGGGGCCAACGTCCTGACTTTC	CSVNSGQGQLSSGANVLTF
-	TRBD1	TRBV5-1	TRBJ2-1	TGCGCCAGCAGCTCGGGACAGCTTTACAATGAGCAGTTCTTC	CASSSGQLYNEQFF
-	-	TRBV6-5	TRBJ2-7	TGTGCCAGCAGTTACTCCGGGACCTCGGCCGAGCAGTACTTC	CASSYSGTSAEQYF
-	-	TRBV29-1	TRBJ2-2	TGCAGCGCTATGAACACCGGGGAGCTGTTTTTT	CSAMNTGELFF
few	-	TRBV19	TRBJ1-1	TGTGCCAGTAGATGGGAAAGAGGCGGCACTGAAGCTTTCTTT	CASRWERGGTEAFF
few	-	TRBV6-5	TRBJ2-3	TGTGCCAGCAGCCGACGCAGAAACACAGATACGCAGTATTTT	CASSRRRNTDTQYF
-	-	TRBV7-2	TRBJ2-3	TGTGCCAGCAGCTTTTTCCAGGGTGCCACAGATACGCAGTATTTT	CASSFFQGATDTQYF
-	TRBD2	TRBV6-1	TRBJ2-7	TGTGCCAGCAGTGGAAGGGACCTCTTTTACGCGACTAGCGGGTTCTACGAGCAGTACTTC	CASSGRDLFYATSGFYEQYF
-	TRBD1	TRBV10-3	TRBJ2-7	TGTGCCATCAATAACCCGGGACAGGGCTCCTACGAGCAGTACTTC	CAINNPGQGSYEQYF
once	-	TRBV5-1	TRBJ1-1	TGCGCCAGCAGCTTGAGTAATAGGTTCGGAACGGCTGAAGCTTTCTTT	CASSLSNRFGTAEAFF
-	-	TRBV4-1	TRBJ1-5	TGCGCCAGCAGCCACTTACCCGGGTCATTAAATCAGCCCCAGCATTTT	CASSHLPGSLNQPQHF
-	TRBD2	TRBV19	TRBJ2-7	TGTGCCAGTAGTAGGATCCTAGCGGGAGGGCGATACGAGCAGTACTTC	CASSRILAGGRYEQYF
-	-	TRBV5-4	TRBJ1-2	TGTGCCAGCAGCTTGGCCGAGGAGGATGGCTACACCTTC	CASSLAEEDGYTF
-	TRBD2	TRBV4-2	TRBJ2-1	TGTGCCAGCAGCCAAGATTTCGCGCGGGAGCAAGTTGAGCAGTTCTTC	CASSQDFAREQVEQFF
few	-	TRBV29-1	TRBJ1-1	TGCAGCGTCAGGGGATTGGACACTGAAGCTTTCTTT	CSVRGLDTEAFF
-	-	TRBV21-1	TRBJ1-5	TGTGCCAGCAGCAAGCGACAGGACAATAGCAATCAGCCCCAGCATTTT	CASSKRQDNSNQPQHF
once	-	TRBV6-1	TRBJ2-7	TGTGCCATCCTCCGGGGTGTGGGGCGCGAGCAGTACTTC	CAILRGVGREQYF
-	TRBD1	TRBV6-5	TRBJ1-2	TGTGCCAGCAGTTACTTTGGGACAGGGGCGAAGTATGGCTACACCTTC	CASSYFGTGAKYGYTF
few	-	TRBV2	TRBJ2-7	TGTGCCAGCAGCGCAAGGGGTCCCTACGAGCAGTACTTC	CASSARGPYEQYF
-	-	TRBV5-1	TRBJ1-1	TGCGCCAGCAGCCAGAACTGGAACACTGAAGCTTTCTTT	CASSQNWNTEAFF
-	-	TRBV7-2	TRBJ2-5	TGTGCCAGCAGCCCCGGGACTCGACAAGAGACCCAGTACTTC	CASSPGTRQETQYF
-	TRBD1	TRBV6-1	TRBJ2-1	TGTGCCAGCAGTGGATGGTTAGGTGGGACAGGGAGCCACAATGAGCAGTTCTTC	CASSGWLGGTGSHNEQFF
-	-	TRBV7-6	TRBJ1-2	TGTGCCAGCAGCTTATTAGGGGACTATGGCTACACCTTC	CASSLLGDYGYTF
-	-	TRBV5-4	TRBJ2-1	TGTGCCAGCAGCTCAATCGGGGCCTATACAGATGAGCAGTTCTTC	CASSSIGAYTDEQFF
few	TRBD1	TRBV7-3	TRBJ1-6	TGTGCCAGCAGCTTAACCTGGGACAGTTCACCCCTCCACTTT	CASSLTWDSSPLHF
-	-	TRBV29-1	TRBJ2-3	TGCAGCGTTGAAGATCAGGGTCGAGGAGATACGCAGTATTTT	CSVEDQGRGDTQYF
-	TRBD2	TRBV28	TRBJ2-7	TGTGCCAGCGGGGGACTAGCGGCCTACGAGCAGTACTTC	CASGGLAAYEQYF
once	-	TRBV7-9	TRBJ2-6	TGTGCCAGCAGCTTATCAGAGGGGGCCAACGTCCTGACTTTC	CASSLSEGANVLTF
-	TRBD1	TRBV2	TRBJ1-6	TGTGCCAGCAGTGGGGACAGCGATAATTCACCCCTCCACTTT	CASSGDSDNSPLHF
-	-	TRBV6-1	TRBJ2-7	TGTGCCAGCAGTGAAAGGGGAGGCTACGAGCAGTACTTC	CASSERGGYEQYF
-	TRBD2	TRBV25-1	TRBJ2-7	TGTGCCAGCAGTGAATCCCCATTGACTAGCGGGGGAGCCTACGAGCAGTACTTC	CASSESPLTSGGAYEQYF
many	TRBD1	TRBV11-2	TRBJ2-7	TGTGCCAGCAGCTGGGACAGGGCGAGCTCCTACGAGCAGTACTTC	CASSWDRASSYEQYF